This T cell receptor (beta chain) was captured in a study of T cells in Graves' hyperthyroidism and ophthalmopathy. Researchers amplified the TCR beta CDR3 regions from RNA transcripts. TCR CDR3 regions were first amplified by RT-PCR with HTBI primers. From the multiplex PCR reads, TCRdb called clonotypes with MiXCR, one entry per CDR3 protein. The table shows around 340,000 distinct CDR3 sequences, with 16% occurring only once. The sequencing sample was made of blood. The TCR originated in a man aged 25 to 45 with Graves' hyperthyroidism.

CDR3 DNA: TGTGCCATCAGTGGGCTAGCGGGAGTGGGAGAGACCCAGTACTTC. Its protein product is CAISGLAGVGETQYF. The chain employs TRBV10-3 and TRBJ2-5, with 10 positions matching TRBD2. Germline-derived CDR1 and CDR2 are ENHRY and SYGVKD. V lost 4 bases to trimming and J lost 4 bases; unmatched junction nucleotides: 6. The CDR3 covers 15 residues.